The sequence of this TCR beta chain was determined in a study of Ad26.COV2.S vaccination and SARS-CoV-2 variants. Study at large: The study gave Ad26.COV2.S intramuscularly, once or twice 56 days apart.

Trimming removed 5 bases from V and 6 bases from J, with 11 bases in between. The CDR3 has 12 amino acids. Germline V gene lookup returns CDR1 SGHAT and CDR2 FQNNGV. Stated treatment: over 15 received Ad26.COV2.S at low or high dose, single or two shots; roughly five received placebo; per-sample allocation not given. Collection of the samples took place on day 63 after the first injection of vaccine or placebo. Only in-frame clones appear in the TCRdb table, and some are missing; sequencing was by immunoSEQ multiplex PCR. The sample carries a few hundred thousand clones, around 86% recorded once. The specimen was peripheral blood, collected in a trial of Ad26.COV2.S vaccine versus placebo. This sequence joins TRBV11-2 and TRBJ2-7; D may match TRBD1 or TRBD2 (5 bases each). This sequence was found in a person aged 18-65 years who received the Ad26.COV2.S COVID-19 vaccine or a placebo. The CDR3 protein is CASSPPGPEQYF. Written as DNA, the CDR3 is TGTGCCAGCAGCCCCCCGGGGCCCGAGCAGTACTTC.